A single sample is the source of the 12 T cell receptor beta chains below, sequenced in a study of radiation and T cells in renal cell carcinoma. Some clones are missing from TCRdb's copy, which holds only in-frame ones; the method was immunoSEQ multiplex PCR. This sample yields about 49,000 clones, of which around three quarters are seen a single time; roughly 30% belongs to the top ten. Time point specified: blood 2 weeks post-SBRT. Indicated treatment: 15 Gy SBRT to primary tumor, nephrectomy 4 weeks later. The sequencing used blood, collected from a patient whose treatment included radiotherapy and nephrectomy. These receptors were taken from an older woman with renal cell carcinoma.

This chain connects TRBV20-1 to TRBJ1-2; D gene unclear. Deletions cut 7 bases from V and 10 bases from J, with 13 bases between. The CDR3 spans 10 residues. Germline V gene lookup returns CDR1 DFQATT and CDR2 SNEGSKA (reference sequence). The CDR3 here is CSVPRPNYTF. The DNA of the CDR3 is TGCAGTGTCCCCCGTCCTAACTACACCTTC.

The rearrangement links TRBV5-1 to TRBJ2-3; 9 bases align to TRBD1. The CDR3 contains 15 residues. Germline CDR1 reads SGHRS; CDR2 reads YFSETQ. Germline trimming cut 4 bases from V and 5 bases from J; bases unmatched to any gene: 8. The CDR3 loop is CASSPRTGEEDTQYF. CDR3 sequence (DNA): TGCGCCAGCAGCCCTAGGACAGGGGAGGAAGATACGCAGTATTTT. The full variable domain, rest sourced from reference TRBV5-1 and TRBJ2-3, is KAGVTQTPRYLIKTRGQQVTLSCSPISGHRSVSWYQQTPGQGLQFLFEYFSETQRNKGNFPGRFSGRQFSNSRSEMNVSTLELGDSALYLCASSPRTGEEDTQYFGPGTRLTVL.

The CDR3 bases are TGTGCCAGCAGCTTGGAGGGAGGGGGCCAGGAAGCTTTCTTT. This translates into CASSLEGGGQEAFF. This chain links TRBV5-5 with TRBJ1-1, with 7 positions matching TRBD1. The CDR3 has 14 amino acids. The ends lost 0 bases at V and 8 bases at J; junction bases unmatched: 7. Germline V gene sequence: CDR1 SGHKS, CDR2 YYEKEE (reference sequence).

This clone was recorded a few times. The J gene is TRBJ2-5, the V gene TRBV29-1, with 10 bases matching TRBD2. This CDR3 has 14 amino acids. V was pared by 4 bases and J by 3 bases, with 5 bases of the junction left unmatched. Germline CDR1 reads SQVTM; CDR2 reads ANQGSEA. Here the CDR3 reads CSVGRLAGEETQYF. CDR3 DNA sequence: TGCAGCGTTGGTCGGCTAGCGGGGGAAGAGACCCAGTACTTC.

A word on this clone: The junction does not match germline at one end; this may be a read error. This rearrangement joins TRBV2 to TRBJ2-2, with 7 nucleotides matching TRBD2. There are 11 residues in the CDR3. The germline V gene has CDR1 SNHLY and CDR2 FYNNEI. The CDR3 protein is CASSEGGGLFF. The DNA for the CDR3 is TGTGCCAGCAGTGAAGGGGGGGGGCTGTTTTTT. Full variable domain (remainder filled in from reference TRBV2 and TRBJ2-2): EPEVTQTPSHQVTQMGQEVILRCVPISNHLYFYWYRQILGQKVEFLVSFYNNEISEKSEIFDDQFSVERPDGSNFTLKIRSTKLEDSAMYFCASSEGGGLFFGEGSRLTVL.

Note on this clone: One end of the junction is discordant with germline, which a read error may explain. The chain couples TRBV5-1 to TRBJ2-7, with 7 bases lining up with TRBD1. The CDR3 loop spans 11 amino acids. The V gene's germline CDR1 is SGHRS and CDR2 YFSETQ. CDR3 region: CASSNRDRAGF. The DNA for the CDR3 is TGCGCCAGCAGCAACCGGGACAGAGCTGGCTTC.

This clone was seen once. The chain carries TRBV2 and TRBJ2-7; D is unclear. V was clipped by 4 bases and J by 7 bases, with 8 bases between them. This CDR3 contains 11 residues. CDR1 is SNHLY, CDR2 FYNNEI, per germline. The CDR3 bases are TGTGCCAGCAGTGCTGAGGTTGAGCAGTACTTC. It specifies CASSAEVEQYF.

The V call is TRBV14, the J call TRBJ1-6; 7 bases are a match to TRBD1. CDR1 is SGHDN and CDR2 is FVKESK in the germline V gene. The CDR3 runs to 15 residues. V was pared by 1 base and J by 8 bases, with 5 bases of the junction left unmatched. This CDR3 reads CASSQVTGSDSPLHF. The CDR3, as DNA: TGTGCCAGCAGCCAAGTGACAGGGTCTGATTCACCCCTCCACTTT.

About this clone: This is likely a read error, given that the CDR3 carries no conserved phenylalanine or tryptophan at its end. The limits of the CDR3 on the DNA are not certain, so only TCRdb's listed CDR3 is given. The rearrangement links TRBV5-5 to TRBJ1-1; the table assigns TRBD1, which was not confirmed against the DNA. The CDR3 numbers 10 amino acids, ends counted. Germline V gene lookup returns CDR1 SGHKS and CDR2 YYEKEE (reference sequence). The CDR3 reads CASSLDYRVI.

The chain is built from TRBV5-6 and TRBJ2-7; the D gene is possibly TRBD2 (6 bases). V was shortened by 0 bases and J by 7 bases, with 11 bases between the two germline ends. CDR3 length: 13 amino acids. In germline, CDR1 is SGHDT, CDR2 YYEEEE. The CDR3 loop is CASSLVLAGEQYF. The CDR3, as DNA: TGTGCCAGCAGCTTGGTACTAGCCGGAGAGCAGTACTTC.

The V and J genes are TRBV4-1 and TRBJ2-3; tentatively, D is TRBD2 (6 bases). With 1 base removed from V and 6 bases from J, the gap between germline ends came to 17 bases. CDR3 length: 16 amino acids. The germline gives CDR1 MGHRA, CDR2 YSYEKL. CDR3 in amino acids: CASSQGLSGRRDTQYF. The CDR3 DNA is TGCGCCAGCAGCCAAGGACTTAGCGGACGGCGGGATACGCAGTATTTT.

The rearrangement uses TRBV29-1 and TRBJ2-7, with 10 bases matching TRBD1. The ends lost 6 bases at V and 6 bases at J; junction bases unmatched: 14. The CDR3 sequence is 15 residues long. Germline V lookup: CDR1 SQVTM, CDR2 ANQGSEA. Written as DNA, the CDR3 is TGCAGCGTCCGCCTAACGGGACAGGGGACCGGCGAGCAGTACTTC. Protein sequence: CSVRLTGQGTGEQYF.